A selection of T cell receptor beta chains follows, all from one sample in a study of blood T cell repertoires in COVID-19. Method: immunoSEQ multiplex PCR; TCRdb's copy keeps in-frame clones and lacks some. The sample gives about 200,000 clones, 80% of which show up once; less than 7% is in the top ten. Material: peripheral blood. These receptor sequences come from a woman in her 70s with acute or convalescent COVID-19. The CDR3 runs from the conserved cysteine through the conserved F or W. A D gene is named only where the DNA matches it firmly. Expanded clones get a size class; other rows say once, few or many, or leave the size out.

TRBV3-1/TRBV3-2,TRBD2,TRBJ2-2,.,TGTGCCAGCAGCCAAGAGGGGACTAGCTTATCGGCCGGGGAGCTGTTTTTT,CASSQEGTSLSAGELFF
TRBV28,.,TRBJ2-1,.,TGTGCCAGCAGTTTAGTGGACAAAGGGTACAATGAGCAGTTCTTC,CASSLVDKGYNEQFF
TRBV5-1,.,TRBJ2-3,.,TGCGCCAGCAGCCCAGCGGGCCCCGCAGATACGCAGTATTTT,CASSPAGPADTQYF
TRBV23-1,.,TRBJ2-1,.,TGCGCCTGTCCCACCAGGGGCCTTCTACAATGGGAGCAGTTCTTC,CACPTRGLLQWEQFF
TRBV5-1,.,TRBJ2-6,.,TGCGCCAGCAGCTTGGGGGCGGGTTTCTCTGGGGCCAACGTCCTGACTTTC,CASSLGAGFSGANVLTF
TRBV29-1,.,TRBJ1-1,.,TGCAGCGTTGCCGGGGTAACTGAAGCTTTCTTT,CSVAGVTEAFF
TRBV2,TRBD1,TRBJ1-4,once,TGTGCCAGCGACCCCGGGACAGGGGGCTTTCGGCTGTTTTTT,CASDPGTGGFRLFF
TRBV5-1,.,TRBJ1-1,.,TGCGCCAGCAGCTTAGACGCAGGCTGGGACACTGAAGCTTTCTTT,CASSLDAGWDTEAFF
TRBV2,.,TRBJ1-4,.,TGTGCCAGCAGTGGGGGTGTCGGGGGTCCTGAAAAACTGTTTTTT,CASSGGVGGPEKLFF
TRBV6-1,TRBD2,TRBJ2-5,once,TGTGCCAGCAGTGAAGCGCGGTGGGGAGGGGAGACCCAGTACTTC,CASSEARWGGETQYF
TRBV7-6,TRBD1,TRBJ1-4,.,TGTGCCAGCAGCGTCAGACAGGGCGGATTTGGCGAACTGTTTTTT,CASSVRQGGFGELFF
TRBV3-1/TRBV3-2,.,TRBJ1-1,.,TGTGCCAGCAGCCCGATGACAGGCTCGAACACTGAAGCTTTCTTT,CASSPMTGSNTEAFF
TRBV7-8,TRBD2,TRBJ2-5,.,TGTGCCAGCAGCTTAACCGGGACTAGCGGGATTGAGACCCAGTACTTC,CASSLTGTSGIETQYF
TRBV7-3,TRBD1,TRBJ1-2,few,TGTGCCAGCAGCCCCGGGACAGGGGGCGGCTATGGCTACACCTTC,CASSPGTGGGYGYTF
TRBV7-3,.,TRBJ2-7,.,TGTGCCAGCAGCTCCCTCCCGGGCGAGCAGTACTTC,CASSSLPGEQYF
TRBV3-1/TRBV3-2,TRBD1,TRBJ1-3,.,TGTGCCAGCAGCCAAGAACAGGGGAGCGGAAACACCATATATTTT,CASSQEQGSGNTIYF
TRBV6-5,.,TRBJ1-1,.,TGTGCCAGCAGTCAGGGGCGGCAGGCTTTCTTT,CASSQGRQAFF
TRBV5-4,.,TRBJ2-5,.,TGTGCCAGCAGCTTGCAGGGGTTAGAAGAGACCCAGTACTTC,CASSLQGLEETQYF
TRBV19,TRBD2,TRBJ2-7,.,TGTGCCAGTAGTATGATTAGCGGGAGCTCCTACGAGCAGTACTTC,CASSMISGSSYEQYF
TRBV9,.,TRBJ2-7,.,TGTGCCAGCAGCGTAGCGCTAGCGTCATCCTACGAGCAGTACTTC,CASSVALASSYEQYF
TRBV6-5,TRBD1,TRBJ2-5,.,TGTGCCAGCAGTTTAACAGGGGCCCAAGAGACCCAGTACTTC,CASSLTGAQETQYF
TRBV5-8,.,TRBJ1-3,.,TGTGCCAGCAGCTTCAAGGGGATTACTGGAAACACCATATATTTT,CASSFKGITGNTIYF
TRBV24-1,.,TRBJ2-1,.,TGTGCCACCAGTGATAAGCGGCAGACCTACAATGAGCAGTTCTTC,CATSDKRQTYNEQFF
TRBV28,TRBD1,TRBJ1-5,.,TGTGCCAGCAGTTTAACAGGGGGTGTAAGGCAGCCCCAGCATTTT,CASSLTGGVRQPQHF
TRBV11-3,.,TRBJ1-3,.,TGTGCCAGCAGCTTAGTTACCGGAGACTCTGGAAACACCATATATTTT,CASSLVTGDSGNTIYF
TRBV5-1,TRBD2,TRBJ2-7,few,TGCGCCAGCACTCCGACTAGCGGGTTCTCCTACGAGCAGTACTTC,CASTPTSGFSYEQYF
TRBV19,.,TRBJ1-5,.,TGTGCCAGTAGTACCCTCAATCAGCCCCAGCATTTT,CASSTLNQPQHF
TRBV5-6,.,TRBJ1-3,few,TGTGCCAGCAGGTTTCTCGGGAGCTCTGGAAACACCATATATTTT,CASRFLGSSGNTIYF
TRBV18,.,TRBJ2-7,.,TGTGCCAGCTCACCGATAGCGGAGTCCTACGAGCAGTACTTC,CASSPIAESYEQYF
TRBV19,.,TRBJ2-7,.,TGTGCCAGTAGTCCCGGAGTCCTCTTCGAGCAGTACTTC,CASSPGVLFEQYF
TRBV18,TRBD2,TRBJ2-1,once,TGTGCCAGCACAAAGGGGACTAGCGGGGGGCAAGGCTCCTACAATGAGCAGTTCTTC,CASTKGTSGGQGSYNEQFF
TRBV11-2,TRBD2,TRBJ2-1,few,TGTGCCAGCAGCTTTAGCGGGAGGGCCTGGGATGAGCAGTTCTTC,CASSFSGRAWDEQFF
TRBV27,TRBD1,TRBJ1-5,.,TGTGCCAGCAGTTCGGACAGGCCTTTAAATCAGCCCCAGCATTTT,CASSSDRPLNQPQHF
TRBV10-2,.,TRBJ1-5,.,TGCGCCAGCAGTACCCAGGGCAGCTCGAATCAGCCCCAGCATTTT,CASSTQGSSNQPQHF
TRBV3-1/TRBV3-2,.,TRBJ2-7,.,TGTGCCAGCAGCCAAGATTACTACGAGCAGTACTTC,CASSQDYYEQYF
TRBV2,.,TRBJ1-1,.,TGTGCCAGCAGTGAAGAACAGCACACTGAAGCTTTCTTT,CASSEEQHTEAFF
TRBV15,TRBD1,TRBJ1-2,.,TGTGCCACCAGCAGCGACAAAGCAGGGGGGACTGGCTACACCTTC,CATSSDKAGGTGYTF
TRBV6-6,TRBD1,TRBJ1-3,few,TGTGCCAGCAGCACGACAGGGTTTGGAAACACCATATATTTT,CASSTTGFGNTIYF
TRBV7-6,.,TRBJ2-3,.,TGTGCCAGCAGTCGGGAGTCTAGCACAGATACGCAGTATTTT,CASSRESSTDTQYF
TRBV4-2,TRBD2,TRBJ2-2,.,TGTGCCAGCAGCCAAGATGAGAGTAGCGGGAGTGACGGGGAGCTGTTTTTT,CASSQDESSGSDGELFF
TRBV5-4,.,TRBJ2-5,.,TGTGCCAGCACCCCTCCGGGTTCGGGAGAGACCCAGTACTTC,CASTPPGSGETQYF
TRBV19,TRBD1,TRBJ1-3,.,TGTGCCAGTAGTATGTTTTTTTGGACAGGGGCAACTGGAAACACCATATATTTT,CASSMFFWTGATGNTIYF
TRBV28,.,TRBJ2-5,.,TGTGCCAGCAGTTCCGGACAGCTGGAGACCCAGTACTTC,CASSSGQLETQYF
TRBV6-4,.,TRBJ1-1,.,TGTGCCAGCAGGGCCCGGGGGTGGACCTCTGAAGCTTTCTTT,CASRARGWTSEAFF
TRBV2,.,TRBJ2-5,.,TGTGCCAGCAGTGACCCTACCAAATCCCAAGAGACCCAGTACTTC,CASSDPTKSQETQYF
TRBV7-8,TRBD2,TRBJ2-2,few,TGTGCCAGCAGCTTTTATCTAGGCGCGGGAGGGCCATTGGGGGAGCTGTTTTTT,CASSFYLGAGGPLGELFF
TRBV7-8,TRBD2,TRBJ2-6,.,TGTGCCAGCAGCTTAGTCTCGGGAGGGCGCAACTCTGGGGCCAACGTCCTGACTTTC,CASSLVSGGRNSGANVLTF
TRBV5-1,TRBD2,TRBJ2-2,.,TGCGCCAGCAGCTTAAGGCGGGAGGCCGACACCGGGGAGCTGTTTTTT,CASSLRREADTGELFF